Presented here are 8 T cell receptor beta chains from one specimen sequenced in a study of blood T cell repertoires in COVID-19. Profiled with immunoSEQ multiplex PCR; TCRdb holds only in-frame clones, not every one. This sample has some 330,000 clones, with about 92% found just once. The specimen sequenced was PBMCs or T cells enriched from blood (not recorded which). Receptors were obtained from a woman in her 30s who had recovered from COVID-19.

The chain has TRBV9 and TRBJ1-4, with 9 bases matching TRBD1. The CDR3 consists of 15 residues. The ends lost 0 bases at V and 5 bases at J; junction bases unmatched: 2. CDR1 and CDR2 (germline): SGDLS, YYNGEE. The CDR3 DNA follows: TGTGCCAGCAGCGTAGGTACAGGGGGCAATGAAAAACTGTTTTTT. Protein sequence: CASSVGTGGNEKLFF.

V gene TRBV3-1 (or the pseudogene TRBV3-2) combines with J gene TRBJ1-1, with D maybe TRBD1 (5 bases). Trimming took 4 bases from V and 1 from J, leaving 13 bases between them. Germline V gene sequence: CDR1 LGHDT, CDR2 YNNKEL (reference sequence). The CDR3 runs to 15 residues. The CDR3 sequence is CASSPTGLRNTEAFF. The CDR3 bases are TGTGCCAGCAGCCCAACGGGACTAAGGAACACTGAAGCTTTCTTT.

As for this clone: Other DNA sequences in this sample translate to the same CDR3. The chain couples TRBV5-1 to TRBJ2-5; 9 nucleotides agree with TRBD2. CDR3 size: 14 residues. Trimming at V came to 2 bases and at J to 2 bases, leaving 1 base not matched to a gene. Germline V lookup: CDR1 SGHRS, CDR2 YFSETQ. The CDR3 loop reads CASSFSGGQETQYF. The CDR3, as DNA: TGCGCCAGCAGCTTTAGCGGGGGTCAAGAGACCCAGTACTTC.

The chain uses TRBV5-1 and TRBJ1-2; 9 nucleotides line up with TRBD1. Germline CDR1 and CDR2: SGHRS and YFSETQ. With V trimmed by 4 bases and J by 6 bases, 4 bases remained unmatched. The CDR3 contains 13 residues. This CDR3 is CASSGQGTHGYTF. The DNA for the CDR3 is TGCGCCAGCAGCGGACAGGGGACCCATGGCTACACCTTC.

The rearrangement joins TRBV14 to TRBJ2-7, with a weak D call TRBD2 (5 bases). V was trimmed by 1 base and J by 7 bases, leaving 14 bases between them. Germline V gene data show CDR1 as SGHDN and CDR2 as FVKESK. The CDR3 totals 14 residues. The CDR3 region is CASSQVRGSREQYF. In DNA form, the CDR3 reads TGTGCCAGCAGCCAAGTCCGAGGGTCGAGGGAGCAGTACTTC. Combining the CDR3 with reference TRBV14 and TRBJ2-7 gives the whole variable domain EAGVTQFPSHSVIEKGQTVTLRCDPISGHDNLYWYRRVMGKEIKFLLHFVKESKQDESGMPNNRFLAERTGGTYSTLKVQPAELEDSGVYFCASSQVRGSREQYFGPGTRLTVT.

The genes are TRBV6-2 or TRBV6-3 and TRBJ2-2; TRBD2 agrees at 7 bases. The CDR3 spans 17 residues. Trimming took 2 bases from V and 0 from J; bases not matched to a gene: 6. Germline values: CDR1 MNHEY, CDR2 SVGEGT. The CDR3 reads CASSYTLAAANTGELFF. The CDR3 DNA sequence: TGTGCCAGCAGTTACACTCTAGCGGCAGCGAACACCGGGGAGCTGTTTTTT.

On this clone itself: Other nucleotide sequences in the sample specify the same CDR3. V usage is TRBV19 and J usage is TRBJ1-2; 7 bases match TRBD1. The CDR3 covers 14 residues. Germline values: CDR1 LNHDA, CDR2 SQIVND (reference sequence). The junction had 2 bases not matched to a gene; V was cut back by 1 base and J by 3 bases. The CDR3 DNA reads as TGTGCCAGTAGTATAGGAACAGGGGACTATGGCTACACCTTC. Translated, it gives CASSIGTGDYGYTF.

The rearrangement uses TRBV11-2 and TRBJ1-3; D unclear. Germline V gives CDR1 SGHAT, CDR2 FQNNGV. With 6 bases removed from V and 4 bases from J, the gap between germline ends came to 16 bases. CDR3 length: 15 amino acids. The CDR3 bases are TGTGCCAGCAGTTCTCTTCCCGGGAAAGGAAACACCATATATTTT. Protein: CASSSLPGKGNTIYF.